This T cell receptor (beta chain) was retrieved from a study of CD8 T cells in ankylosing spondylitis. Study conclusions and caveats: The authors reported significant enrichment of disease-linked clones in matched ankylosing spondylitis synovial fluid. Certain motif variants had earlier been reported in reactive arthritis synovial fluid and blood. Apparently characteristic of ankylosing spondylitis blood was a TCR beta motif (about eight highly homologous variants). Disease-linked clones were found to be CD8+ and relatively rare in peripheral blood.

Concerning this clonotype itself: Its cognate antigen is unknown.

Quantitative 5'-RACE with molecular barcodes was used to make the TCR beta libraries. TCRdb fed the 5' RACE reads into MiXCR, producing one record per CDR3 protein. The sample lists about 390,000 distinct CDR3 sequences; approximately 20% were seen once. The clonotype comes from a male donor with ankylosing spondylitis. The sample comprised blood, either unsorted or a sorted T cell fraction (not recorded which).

The CDR3 here is CASSHGQGGGYTF. For the CDR3, the DNA is TGTGCCAGCAGTCATGGACAGGGCGGTGGCTACACCTTC. V usage is TRBV12-3 or TRBV12-4 and J usage is TRBJ1-2; 8 bases agree with TRBD1. CDR3 length equals 13 residues. After removal of 5 bases from V and 7 bases from J, the junction contained 6 bases not matched to a gene.